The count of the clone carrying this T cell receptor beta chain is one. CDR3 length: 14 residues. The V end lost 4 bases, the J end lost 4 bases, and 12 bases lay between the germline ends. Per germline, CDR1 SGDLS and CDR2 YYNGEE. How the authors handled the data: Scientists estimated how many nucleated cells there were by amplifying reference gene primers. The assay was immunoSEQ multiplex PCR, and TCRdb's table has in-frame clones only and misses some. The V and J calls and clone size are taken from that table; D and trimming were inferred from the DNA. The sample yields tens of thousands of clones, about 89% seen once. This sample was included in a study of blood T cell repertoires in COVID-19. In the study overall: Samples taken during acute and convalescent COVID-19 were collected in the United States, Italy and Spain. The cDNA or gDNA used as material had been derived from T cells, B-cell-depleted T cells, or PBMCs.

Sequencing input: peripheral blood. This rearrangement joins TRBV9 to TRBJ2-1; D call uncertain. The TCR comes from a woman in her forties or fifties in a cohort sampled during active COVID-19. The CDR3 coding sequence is TGTGCCAGCAGCTCATCTAACCGTTACAATGAGCAGTTCTTC. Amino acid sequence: CASSSSNRYNEQFF. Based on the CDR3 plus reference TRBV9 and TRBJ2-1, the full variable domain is DSGVTQTPKHLITATGQRVTLRCSPRSGDLSVYWYQQSLDQGLQFLIQYYNGEERAKGNILERFSAQQFPDLHSELNLSSLELGDSALYFCASSSSNRYNEQFFGPGTRLTVL.